The source of this T cell receptor beta chain is a study of blood T cell repertoires in COVID-19 (dated by TCRdb to 2019 to 2021). Regarding the study in general: Collaborator samples came from the United States, Italy and Spain and covered acute and convalescent phases of COVID-19. The material from the prospective study consisted of cDNA or gDNA derived from T cells, B-cell-depleted T cells, or PBMCs. Deeply sampled blood TCRbeta repertoires from subjects exposed to, actively infected with, or recovered from COVID-19 were included in the dataset. The repertoires were made available in a free public database intended to serve as a resource for research on the immune response to SARS-CoV-2. The samples were drawn from the first 160 participants of the ongoing ImmuneRACE study and from 1,254 subjects provided by 6 global collaborators. Nearly every sample came with metadata listing a de-identified subject ID, COVID-19 status, age in years and sex. Where HLA class I and class II types were available, the types were taken from metadata supplied by the sample provider, not from assay-based typing. General conclusions and limits of the study: The amount of clinical and demographic metadata varied by source and participant and was provided uncurated.

Whole blood was collected in K2EDTA tubes by collaborating institutions according to the institutions' own protocols. For TCRbeta analysis, collaborators shipped samples in one of three forms: frozen whole blood, isolated PBMCs, or DNA extracted from either of those sample types. The immunoSEQ Assay, a bias-controlled multiplex PCR, was used to amplify TCRbeta CDR3 regions from genomic DNA. Turning to the authors' computational methods: Nucleated cell counts per sample were estimated from amplification of reference gene primers within the assay. Sequence reads were collapsed and filtered to measure the absolute abundance of every unique TCRbeta CDR3 rearrangement. For each sample, productive Simpson clonality was calculated as the square root of Simpson's diversity index across productive rearrangements. TCRdb mirrors the immuneACCESS table, restricted to in-frame sequences. Some clones are absent from its copies; in checked studies, under half trace to an unresolved V gene, and the reason for the others is unknown. Clone size and V and J calls were adopted from that table, with D and trimming inferred from the DNA. The sample table contains approximately 240,000 clones; only one count was recorded for 65% to 85% of them. Less than 2.5% of the sample comes from the top ten.

Counted from cysteine to phenylalanine, this CDR3 has 13 amino acids. Just the 39-base CDR3 DNA is kept, in frame starting at base 1. Between the V and J ends, shortened by 5 bases and 4 bases respectively, the junction contains 12 bases. From a lookup of the germline V gene, CDR1 and CDR2 are MNHEY and SVGAGI. Worth noting for this clone: The antigen it recognizes is unknown. Base qualities are missing; no much larger clone stands one base away.

The receptor comes from an older woman with acute or convalescent COVID-19. The chain uses TRBV6-5 and TRBJ2-7; no D gene can be assigned with confidence. Sequencing was done on a sample of peripheral blood. For the CDR3, the sequence is CASSRTLEYEQYF. The DNA is TGTGCCAGCAGTAGAACCCTAGAATACGAGCAGTACTTC.